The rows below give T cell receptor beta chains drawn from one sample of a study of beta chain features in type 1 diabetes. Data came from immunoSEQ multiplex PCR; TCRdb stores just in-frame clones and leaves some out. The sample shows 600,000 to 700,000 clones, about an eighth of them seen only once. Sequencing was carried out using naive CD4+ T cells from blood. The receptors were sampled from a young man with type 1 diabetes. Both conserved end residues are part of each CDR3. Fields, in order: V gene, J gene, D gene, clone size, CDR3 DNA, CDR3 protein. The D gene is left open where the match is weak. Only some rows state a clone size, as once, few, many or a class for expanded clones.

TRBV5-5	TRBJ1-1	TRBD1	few	TGTGCCAGCAGCCGTGACAGGGCCGGGGCTGAAGCTTTCTTT	CASSRDRAGAEAFF
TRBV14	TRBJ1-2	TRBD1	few	TGTGCCAGCAGACGGACAGGGCAAGACTATGGCTACACCTTC	CASRRTGQDYGYTF
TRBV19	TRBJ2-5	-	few	TGTGCCAGTAGTACTTACTGGCAAGAGACCCAGTACTTC	CASSTYWQETQYF
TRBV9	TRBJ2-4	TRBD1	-	TGTGCCAGCAGCACCGGACAGGGGATAGCCAAAAACATTCAGTACTTC	CASSTGQGIAKNIQYF
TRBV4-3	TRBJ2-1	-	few	TGCGCCAGCAGCCAAGAACGAGGGCGGACCCGCGGGACTGAGCAGTTCTTC	CASSQERGRTRGTEQFF
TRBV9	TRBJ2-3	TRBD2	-	TGTGCCAGCAGCCCAAGACTAGCGGGGATAAGCACAGATACGCAGTATTTT	CASSPRLAGISTDTQYF
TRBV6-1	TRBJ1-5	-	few	TGTGCCAGCAGTGAATACAGGGTCAATCAGCCCCAGCATTTT	CASSEYRVNQPQHF
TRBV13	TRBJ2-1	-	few	TGTGCCAGCAGCTTTTCTTCTAGGGGGAGTGAGCAGTTCTTC	CASSFSSRGSEQFF
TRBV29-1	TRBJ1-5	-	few	TGCAGCGCGGGGGGATCCTCCCAGCCCCAGCATTTT	CSAGGSSQPQHF
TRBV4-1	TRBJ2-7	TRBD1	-	TGCGCCAGCAGCCCGGACAGGGGGAGGAACGAGCAGTACTTC	CASSPDRGRNEQYF
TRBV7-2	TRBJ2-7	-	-	TGTGCCAGCAGCATCAGCCGGGACTCGAACTGGGAGCAGTACTTC	CASSISRDSNWEQYF
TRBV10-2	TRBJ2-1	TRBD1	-	TGCGCCAGCAGTGAGGAGGGACAGGGATCTTACAATGAGCAGTTCTTC	CASSEEGQGSYNEQFF
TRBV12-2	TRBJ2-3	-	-	TGTGCAAGTCGCTCCGGACCCGGCCCCCCAGATACGCAGTATTTT	CASRSGPGPPDTQYF
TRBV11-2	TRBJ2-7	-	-	TGTGCCAGCAGCTTGAACAGGATACTACCCGCCTACGAGCAGTACTTC	CASSLNRILPAYEQYF
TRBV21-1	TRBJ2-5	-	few	TGTGCCAGCAGCAAAGTCTCGAAAGACAGGGTCGTGGTGACCCAGTACTTC	CASSKVSKDRVVVTQYF
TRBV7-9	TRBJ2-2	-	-	TGTGCCAGCAGCTTTTGGGGCATCAGGGGCTCGAACACCGGGGAGCTGTTTTTT	CASSFWGIRGSNTGELFF
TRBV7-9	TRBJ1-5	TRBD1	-	TGTGCCAGCAGCCGACAGGGAGATCAGCCCCAGCATTTT	CASSRQGDQPQHF
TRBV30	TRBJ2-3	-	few	TGTGCCTGGAGCTATACAGGAGATACGCAGTATTTT	CAWSYTGDTQYF
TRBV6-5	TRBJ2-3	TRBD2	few	TGTGCCAGCAAACCCGGGGGGTCCACAGATACGCAGTATTTT	CASKPGGSTDTQYF
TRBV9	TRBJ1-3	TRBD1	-	TGTGCCAGCAGCGTACTTCAGGGGGCTCCTGGAAACACCATATATTTT	CASSVLQGAPGNTIYF
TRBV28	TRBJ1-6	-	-	TGTGCCAGCAGTTCGGTGGACGGTAATTCACCCCTCCACTTT	CASSSVDGNSPLHF
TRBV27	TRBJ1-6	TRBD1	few	TGTGCCAGCAGTAGGTCACAGGGGGCAGGTTCACCCCTCCACTTT	CASSRSQGAGSPLHF
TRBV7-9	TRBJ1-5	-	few	TGTGCCAGCAGCTTATTCGAGGGTCAGCCCCAGCATTTT	CASSLFEGQPQHF
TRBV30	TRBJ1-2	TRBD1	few	TGTGCCTGGAGAGGGGACAGGGACCAAAGTTACTATGGCTACACCTTC	CAWRGDRDQSYYGYTF
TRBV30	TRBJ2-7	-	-	TGTGCCTGGAGTGGACCCTCTTCCGAGCAGTACTTC	CAWSGPSSEQYF
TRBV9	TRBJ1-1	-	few	TGTGCCAGCAGCGCCGGGGGGCTCCAGAACACTGAAGCTTTCTTT	CASSAGGLQNTEAFF
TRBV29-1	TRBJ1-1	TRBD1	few	TGCAGCGTTCTCCCCCGGCAGGGGGTCACTGAAGCTTTCTTT	CSVLPRQGVTEAFF
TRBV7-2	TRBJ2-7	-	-	TGTGCCAGCAGCTTAGGGATAGGGTCCTACGAGCAGTACTTC	CASSLGIGSYEQYF
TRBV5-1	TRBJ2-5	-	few	TGCGCCAGCCAAAGAGGCCAAGAGACCCAGTACTTC	CASQRGQETQYF
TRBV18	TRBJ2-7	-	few	TGTGCCAGCTCACCACGGGTGGCAGGGTACTCCTACGAGCAGTACTTC	CASSPRVAGYSYEQYF
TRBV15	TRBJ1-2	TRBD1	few	TGTGCCACCAGCACAGACAGGGTTCAGGGCTACACCTTC	CATSTDRVQGYTF
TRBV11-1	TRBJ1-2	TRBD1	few	TGTGCCAGCAGTTCCAGACAGGGAACTAACTATGGCTACACCTTC	CASSSRQGTNYGYTF